The clone carrying this TCR beta chain was found once. The source of the sample is a study of blood T cell repertoires in COVID-19. Original processing notes: Nucleated cell counts were estimated from reference gene primer amplification. TCRdb keeps only in-frame clones here, not all; method: immunoSEQ multiplex PCR. V, J and clone size derive from that table, while D and trimming were established from the DNA sequence. The sample has approximately 150,000 clones, around 83% seen once. CDR1 and CDR2 from the germline V gene are LGHDT and YNNKEL (reference sequence). The CDR3 has 13 residues. Deletions cut 0 bases from V and 5 bases from J, with 7 bases between.

The sample comprised peripheral blood. The sequence derives from a woman between 50 and 59 years old in a cohort sampled during active or convalescent COVID-19. This chain connects TRBV3-1 (or the pseudogene TRBV3-2) to TRBJ2-5; no reliable D call. CDR3 nucleotide sequence: TGTGCCAGCAGCCAAGATGTCGGGGAGACCCAGTACTTC. Translated: CASSQDVGETQYF.